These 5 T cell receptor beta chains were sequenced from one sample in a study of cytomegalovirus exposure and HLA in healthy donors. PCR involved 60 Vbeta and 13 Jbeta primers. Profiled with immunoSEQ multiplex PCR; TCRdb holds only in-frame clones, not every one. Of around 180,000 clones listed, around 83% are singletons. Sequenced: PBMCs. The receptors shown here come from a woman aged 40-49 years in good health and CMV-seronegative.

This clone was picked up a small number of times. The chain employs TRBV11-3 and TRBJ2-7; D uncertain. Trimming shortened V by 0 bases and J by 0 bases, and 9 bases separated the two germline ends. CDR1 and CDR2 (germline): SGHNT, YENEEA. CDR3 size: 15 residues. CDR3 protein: CASSLDGWSSYEQYF. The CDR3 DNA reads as TGTGCCAGCAGCTTAGACGGTTGGAGCTCCTACGAGCAGTACTTC.

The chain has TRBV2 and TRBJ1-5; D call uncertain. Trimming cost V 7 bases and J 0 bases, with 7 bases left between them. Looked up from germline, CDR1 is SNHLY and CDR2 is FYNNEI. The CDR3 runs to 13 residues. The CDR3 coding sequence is TGTGCCAGCACGAGCTATAGCAATCAGCCCCAGCATTTT. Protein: CASTSYSNQPQHF.

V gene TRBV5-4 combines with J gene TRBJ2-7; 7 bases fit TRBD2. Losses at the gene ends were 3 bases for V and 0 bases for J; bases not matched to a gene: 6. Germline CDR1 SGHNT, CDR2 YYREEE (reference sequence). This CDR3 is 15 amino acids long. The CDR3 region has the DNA TGTGCCAGCAGCTCATCTAGCGGATCCTCCTACGAGCAGTACTTC. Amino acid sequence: CASSSSSGSSYEQYF.

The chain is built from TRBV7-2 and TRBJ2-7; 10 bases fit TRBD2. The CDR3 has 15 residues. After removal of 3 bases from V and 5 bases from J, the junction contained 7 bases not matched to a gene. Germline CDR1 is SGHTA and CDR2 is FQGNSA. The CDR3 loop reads CASSFSSGRKNEQYF. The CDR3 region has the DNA TGTGCCAGCAGCTTCTCTAGCGGGAGAAAAAACGAGCAGTACTTC.

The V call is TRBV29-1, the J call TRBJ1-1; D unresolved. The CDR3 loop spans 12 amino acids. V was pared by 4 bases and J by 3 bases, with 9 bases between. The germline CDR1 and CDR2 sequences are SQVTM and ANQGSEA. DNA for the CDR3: TGCAGCGTTGGACACCTCGACACTGAAGCTTTCTTT. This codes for CSVGHLDTEAFF.